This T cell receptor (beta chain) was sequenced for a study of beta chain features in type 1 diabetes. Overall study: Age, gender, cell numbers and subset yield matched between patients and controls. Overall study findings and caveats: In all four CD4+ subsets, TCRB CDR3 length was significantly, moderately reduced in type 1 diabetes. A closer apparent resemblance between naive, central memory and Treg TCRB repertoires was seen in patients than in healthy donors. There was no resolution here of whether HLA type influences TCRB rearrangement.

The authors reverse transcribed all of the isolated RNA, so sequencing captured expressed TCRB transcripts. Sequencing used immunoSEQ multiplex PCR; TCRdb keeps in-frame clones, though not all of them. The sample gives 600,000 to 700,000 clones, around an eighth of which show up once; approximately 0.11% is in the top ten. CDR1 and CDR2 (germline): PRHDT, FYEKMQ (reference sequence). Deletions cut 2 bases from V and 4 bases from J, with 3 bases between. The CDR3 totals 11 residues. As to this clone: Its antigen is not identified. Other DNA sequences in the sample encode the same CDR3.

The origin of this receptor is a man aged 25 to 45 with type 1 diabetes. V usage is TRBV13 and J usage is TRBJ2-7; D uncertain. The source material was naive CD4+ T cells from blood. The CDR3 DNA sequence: TGTGCCAGCAGCTTAAATTACGAGCAGTACTTC. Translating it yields CASSLNYEQYF. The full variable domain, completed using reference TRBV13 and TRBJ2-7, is AAGVIQSPRHLIKEKRETATLKCYPIPRHDTVYWYQQGPGQDPQFLISFYEKMQSDKGSIPDRFSAQQFSDYHSELNMSSLELGDSALYFCASSLNYEQYFGPGTRLTVT.